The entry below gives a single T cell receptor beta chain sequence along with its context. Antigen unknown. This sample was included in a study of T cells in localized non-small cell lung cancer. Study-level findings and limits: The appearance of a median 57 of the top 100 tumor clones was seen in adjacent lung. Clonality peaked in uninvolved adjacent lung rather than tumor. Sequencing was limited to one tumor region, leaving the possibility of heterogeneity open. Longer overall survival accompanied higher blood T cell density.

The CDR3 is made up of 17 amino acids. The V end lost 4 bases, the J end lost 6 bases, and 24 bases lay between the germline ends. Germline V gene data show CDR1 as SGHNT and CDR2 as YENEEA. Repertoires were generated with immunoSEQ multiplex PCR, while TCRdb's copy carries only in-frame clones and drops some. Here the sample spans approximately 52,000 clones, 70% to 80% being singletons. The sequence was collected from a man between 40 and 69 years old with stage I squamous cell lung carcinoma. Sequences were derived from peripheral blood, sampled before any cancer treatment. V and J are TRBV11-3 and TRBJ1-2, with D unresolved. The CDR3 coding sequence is TGTGCCAGCAGCTCCATACTTCGACTAGTGGGTAGCGATGGCTACACCTTC. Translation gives CASSSILRLVGSDGYTF.